The next 15 T cell receptor beta chains were all read from a single sample in a study of T-cell memory formation after mild COVID-19. MiXCR was run by TCRdb on the 5' RACE reads, yielding one entry per CDR3 protein. The table has under 150,000 distinct CDR3 sequences, 15% to 20% seen once. The source material was PBMCs or a T cell subset sorted from them (not recorded which). The source is an adult woman who had mild COVID-19 (a few samples of this study predate the infection). Cell type and time point are not known.

This chain connects TRBV4-2 to TRBJ2-3; TRBD1 aligns across 8 bases. Trimming at V came to 2 bases and at J to 4 bases, leaving 8 bases not matched to a gene. The CDR3 is made up of 16 amino acids. The germline V gene has CDR1 LGHNA and CDR2 YNFKEQ. This CDR3 reads CASSQKLQGDADTQYF. The CDR3 DNA follows: TGTGCCAGCAGCCAAAAGCTACAGGGGGACGCAGATACGCAGTATTTT.

The chain uses TRBV12-3 or TRBV12-4 and TRBJ2-3; TRBD2 matches 10 bases. V shed 6 bases and J 2 bases; nucleotides not matched to a gene: 11. The CDR3 length is 17 residues. CDR3 coding DNA: TGTGCCAGCAGCCCTTCCACTAGCGGGGCCTTCACAGATACGCAGTATTTT. Its protein is CASSPSTSGAFTDTQYF.

This chain links TRBV4-3 with TRBJ2-7, with D perhaps TRBD2 (5 bases). The CDR3 is 14 amino acids. Germline assignment: CDR1 LGHNA and CDR2 YSLEER. Trimming stripped 1 base from V and 5 bases from J, with 12 bases between. CDR3: CASSQVYRTHEQYF. CDR3 sequence (DNA): TGCGCCAGCAGCCAAGTTTATCGGACTCACGAGCAGTACTTC.

CDR3 sequence (DNA): TGTGCCAGCAGCTTAGTGGGAGGCGGGGAGCTGTTTTTT. Protein: CASSLVGGGELFF. The chain couples TRBV11-2 to TRBJ2-2; perhaps TRBD2 as D (6 bases). This CDR3 contains 13 residues. From germline, CDR1 is SGHAT and CDR2 FQNNGV. Trimming stripped 1 base from V and 7 bases from J, with 7 bases between. The whole variable domain, remainder taken from reference TRBV11-2 and TRBJ2-2, is EAGVAQSPRYKIIEKRQSVAFWCNPISGHATLYWYQQILGQGPKLLIQFQNNGVVDDSQLPKDRFSAERLKGVDSTLKIQPAKLEDSAVYLCASSLVGGGELFFGEGSRLTVL.

The chain is built from TRBV7-3 and TRBJ2-5; 8 bases align to TRBD1. The CDR3 totals 13 residues. Germline V gene sequence: CDR1 SGHTA, CDR2 FQGTGA. V lost 5 bases and J lost 7; bases outside the gene matches: 6. In nucleotides, the CDR3 is TGTGCCAGCAGCAGAGGACAGGGCGGGACCCAGTACTTC. Translated, it gives CASSRGQGGTQYF.

This chain connects TRBV5-1 to TRBJ1-1, with no clear D. The germline V and J ends were trimmed by 4 bases and 0 bases, with 10 bases remaining between them. The length of the CDR3 is 14 residues. The V gene's germline CDR1 is SGHRS and CDR2 YFSETQ. The CDR3 sequence is CASSPQPVNTEAFF. CDR3 nucleotides: TGCGCCAGCAGCCCACAGCCTGTGAACACTGAAGCTTTCTTT.

The chain combines TRBV30 with TRBJ2-7; TRBD1 matches at 7 bases. This CDR3 comprises 13 residues. The V segment lost 4 bases and the J segment 4 bases; nucleotides outside the gene matches: 7. Germline V lookup: CDR1 GTSNPN, CDR2 SVGIG (reference sequence). The CDR3 here is CAWTRDSDYEQYF. In DNA, the CDR3 is TGTGCCTGGACCCGGGACAGTGATTACGAGCAGTACTTC.

In its sample, this clonotype was seen a few times. The V and J genes are TRBV5-1 and TRBJ2-7; D tentatively fits TRBD1 or TRBD2 (7 bases each). Trimming shortened V by 7 bases and J by 4 bases, and 15 bases separated the two germline ends. This CDR3 comprises 13 residues. In germline, CDR1 is SGHRS, CDR2 YFSETQ. The CDR3 spells CASQRQGGYEQYF. Here the CDR3 DNA reads TGCGCCAGCCAGAGACAGGGAGGGTACGAGCAGTACTTC.

This clonotype was observed a few times. V gene TRBV12-3 or TRBV12-4 combines with J gene TRBJ2-1; D might be TRBD2 (7 bases). CDR3 size: 12 residues. V lost 6 bases, J lost 7 bases, and 10 bases lay in between. DNA of the CDR3: TGTGCCAGCAGAGGGGGAGGGAATGAGCAGTTCTTC. It translates to CASRGGGNEQFF.

This chain uses TRBV25-1 with TRBJ1-2; 10 positions agree with TRBD1. Trimming cost V 6 bases and J 10 bases; bases outside gene matches: 8. The CDR3 consists of 13 residues. Germline V gives CDR1 MGHDK, CDR2 SYGVNS. The CDR3 sequence: CASRPSTGGLYTF. CDR3 coding DNA: TGTGCCAGCAGACCTTCGACAGGGGGCCTCTACACCTTC.

This sequence joins TRBV7-2 and TRBJ2-1; D uncertain. V was pared by 2 bases and J by 0 bases, with 20 bases between. The CDR3 has 19 amino acids. Germline-derived CDR1 and CDR2 are SGHTA and FQGNSA. CDR3 nucleotide sequence: TGTGCCAGCAGCTTAATTGGCAGGACCATGGGCGGCTCCTACAATGAGCAGTTCTTC. Its translation: CASSLIGRTMGGSYNEQFF.

This clonotype has a handful of counts. This rearrangement joins TRBV5-1 to TRBJ1-1; 8 positions agree with TRBD1. With V trimmed by 4 bases and J by 1 base, 3 bases remained unmatched. CDR1 SGHRS and CDR2 YFSETQ come from the germline V gene. This CDR3 region has 14 residues. CDR3 region: CASSPDRANTEAFF. CDR3 DNA sequence: TGCGCCAGCAGCCCGGACAGGGCGAACACTGAAGCTTTCTTT.

Many counts were recorded for this clonotype. The chain links TRBV5-6 to TRBJ2-3, with 9 bases that match TRBD2. V lost 0 bases and J lost 8; bases outside the gene matches: 16. Germline V gives CDR1 SGHDT, CDR2 YYEEEE. This CDR3 has 18 residues. The CDR3 region is CASSLELAGPEPAVTQYF. DNA of the CDR3: TGTGCCAGCAGCTTGGAGCTAGCGGGGCCCGAGCCAGCTGTTACGCAGTATTTT. Full variable domain (outside the CDR3, taken from reference TRBV5-6 and TRBJ2-3): DAGVTQSPTHLIKTRGQQVTLRCSPKSGHDTVSWYQQALGQGPQFIFQYYEEEERQRGNFPDRFSGHQFPNYSSELNVNALLLGDSALYLCASSLELAGPEPAVTQYFGPGTRLTVL.

The J gene is TRBJ1-1, the V gene TRBV7-2; a possible D gene is TRBD1 (5 bases). Between the trimmed V and J ends, which lost 4 bases and 1 base, there was a span of 10 bases. CDR1 and CDR2 from the germline V gene are SGHTA and FQGNSA. CDR3 length equals 14 residues. CDR3 residues: CASSSVDRNTEAFF. The CDR3 coding sequence is TGTGCCAGCAGCTCCGTTGACAGGAACACTGAAGCTTTCTTT.

This clonotype came up many times. The chain has TRBV6-4 and TRBJ1-1; tentative D call: TRBD1 (5 bases). The CDR3 is 13 amino acids. Looked up from germline, CDR1 is MRHNA and CDR2 is SNTAGT. The V gene lost 6 bases and the J gene lost 1 base, with 9 bases spanning the gap. This CDR3 is CASSFDRNTEAFF. The CDR3 DNA reads as TGTGCCAGCAGCTTTGACAGGAACACTGAAGCTTTCTTT.